This TCR beta chain was captured by sequencing in a study of PD-1 blockade in classical Hodgkin lymphoma. Study information: Nivolumab was administered to patients intravenously at 3 mg/kg every 2 weeks. Study-level findings and limits: CD4+ TCR diversity, unlike CD8+, climbed significantly by C4D1. Similar baseline diversity was found in complete responders and newly diagnosed patients. Exclusion applied to patients who initiated nivolumab less than 1 year following ASCT.

On this clone: Its antigen remains unknown.

Time point reported: cycle 4 day 1 (C4D1), after 5 to 7 weeks of nivolumab. No patient escaped relapse after autologous stem cell transplantation, and brentuximab vedotin exposure varied. Repertoires were generated with immunoSEQ multiplex PCR, while TCRdb's copy carries only in-frame clones and drops some. The sample shows approximately 24,000 clones, about 86% of them seen only once. The material was peripheral blood mononuclear cells (PBMCs), obtained before the fourth cycle of nivolumab. The origin of this receptor is a human donor with classical Hodgkin lymphoma.

In nucleotides, the CDR3 is TGTGCCAGCAGCTTAGGACTAGCGGGAGGTAGGAACGAGCAGTACTTC. Translating it yields CASSLGLAGGRNEQYF. This chain joins TRBV7-2 and TRBJ2-7; TRBD2 aligns across 13 bases. CDR3 size: 16 residues. Losses at the gene ends were 1 base for V and 5 bases for J; bases not matched to a gene: 5. Germline V gene data show CDR1 as SGHTA and CDR2 as FQGNSA.